Reported below is one T cell receptor beta chain. Its antigen is unidentified. The data stem from a study of long-term antiretroviral therapy in people with HIV. Study-wide results and caveats: An increase in diversity followed ART, yet levels stayed below transplant donor controls. Compared with controls, HIV repertoires showed narrower CDR3 length ranges.

Samples were assayed with immunoSEQ v3.0 at survey level. The table came from immunoSEQ multiplex PCR; TCRdb's copy has only in-frame clones and leaves some out. The sample yields under 25,000 clones, about 80% seen once. The CDR3 totals 14 residues. Trimming took off 0 bases at V and 4 bases at J, with 9 bases between the two ends. Germline V lookup: CDR1 LGHNA, CDR2 YSLEER. This specimen was unsorted PBMCs, taken 0.2 years after starting antiretroviral therapy. The rearrangement uses TRBV4-3 and TRBJ1-1, with no clear D. The TCR comes from a woman aged 40 to 50 with HIV. CDR3 nucleotides: TGCGCCAGCAGCCAAGATACAGTTGCCACTGAAGCTTTCTTT. Its translation: CASSQDTVATEAFF.